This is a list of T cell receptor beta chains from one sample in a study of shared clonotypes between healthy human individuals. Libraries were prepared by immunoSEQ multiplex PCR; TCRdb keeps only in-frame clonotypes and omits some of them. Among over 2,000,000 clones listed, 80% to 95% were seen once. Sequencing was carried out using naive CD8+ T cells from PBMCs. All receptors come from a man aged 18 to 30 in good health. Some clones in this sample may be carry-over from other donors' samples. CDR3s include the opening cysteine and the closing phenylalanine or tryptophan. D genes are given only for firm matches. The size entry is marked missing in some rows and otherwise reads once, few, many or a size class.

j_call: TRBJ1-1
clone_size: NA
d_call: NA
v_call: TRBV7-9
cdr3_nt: TGTGCCAGCAGCTTGGCGGGGAGGAACACTGAAGCTTTCTTT
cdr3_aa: CASSLAGRNTEAFF

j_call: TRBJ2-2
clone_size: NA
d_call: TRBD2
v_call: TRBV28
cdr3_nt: TGTGCCAGCAGCCCTACGTCGACTAGCGGGTTTTACACCGGGGAGCTGTTTTTT
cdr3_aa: CASSPTSTSGFYTGELFF

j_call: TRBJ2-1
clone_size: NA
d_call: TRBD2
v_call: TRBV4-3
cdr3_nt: TGCGCCAGCAGCCCGGGACTAGCGTCTTCCTACAATGAGCAGTTCTTC
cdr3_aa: CASSPGLASSYNEQFF

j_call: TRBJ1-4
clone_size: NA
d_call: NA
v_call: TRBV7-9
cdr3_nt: TGTGCCAGCAGCTTAGGCAGGGTTGAAAAACTGTTTTTT
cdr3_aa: CASSLGRVEKLFF

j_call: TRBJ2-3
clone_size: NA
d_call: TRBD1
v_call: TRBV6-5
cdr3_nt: TGTGCCAGCAGTTACCGGGACAGGGGCACAGATACGCAGTATTTT
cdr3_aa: CASSYRDRGTDTQYF

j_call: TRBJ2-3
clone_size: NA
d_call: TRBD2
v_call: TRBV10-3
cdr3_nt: TGTGCCATCAGAGAGACTAGCGGGAACATGGCAGATACGCAGTATTTT
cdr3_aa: CAIRETSGNMADTQYF

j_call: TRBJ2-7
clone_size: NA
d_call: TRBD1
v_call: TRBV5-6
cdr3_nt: TGTGCCAGCAGCTGGGACGGGACAGGGTTCTACGAGCAGTACTTC
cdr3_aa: CASSWDGTGFYEQYF

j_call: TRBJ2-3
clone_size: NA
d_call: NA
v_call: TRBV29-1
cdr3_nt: TGCAGCGTTGAGGTCGGCAGCCTCAGCACAGATACGCAGTATTTT
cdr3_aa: CSVEVGSLSTDTQYF

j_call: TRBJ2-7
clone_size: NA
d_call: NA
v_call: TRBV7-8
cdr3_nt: TGTGCCAGCACCGAGATGACTAGGAGCTCCTACGAGCAGTACTTC
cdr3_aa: CASTEMTRSSYEQYF

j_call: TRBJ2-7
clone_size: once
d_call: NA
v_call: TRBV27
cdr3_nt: TGTGCCAGCAGTTTATTACGGGAGCGGCCCTACGAGCAGTACTTC
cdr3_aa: CASSLLRERPYEQYF

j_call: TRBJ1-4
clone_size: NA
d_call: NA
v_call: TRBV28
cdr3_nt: TGTGCCAGCAGCCTAGGACTGGATGAAAAACTGTTTTTT
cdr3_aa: CASSLGLDEKLFF

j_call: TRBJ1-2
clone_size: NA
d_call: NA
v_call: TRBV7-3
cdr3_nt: TGTGCCAGCAGCGCCGACGGAGCTAACTATGGCTACACCTTC
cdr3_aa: CASSADGANYGYTF

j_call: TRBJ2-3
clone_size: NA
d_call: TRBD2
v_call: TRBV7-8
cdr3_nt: TGTGCCAGCAGCTTATCTACTAGCGGGAGAACAGATACGCAGTATTTT
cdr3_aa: CASSLSTSGRTDTQYF

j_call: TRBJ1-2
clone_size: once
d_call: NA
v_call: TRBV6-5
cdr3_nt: TGTGCCAGCAGGGATTTGGGGGCACTAAACTATGGCTACACCTTC
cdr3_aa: CASRDLGALNYGYTF

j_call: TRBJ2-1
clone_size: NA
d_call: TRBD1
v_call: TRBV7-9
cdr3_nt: TGTGCCAGCAGCCCGACAGGGCCAGGGAATGAGCAGTTCTTC
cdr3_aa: CASSPTGPGNEQFF

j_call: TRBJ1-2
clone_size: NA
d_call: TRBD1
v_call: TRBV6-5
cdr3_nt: TGTGCCAGCAGAGAATACAGGGGGCTCTCCTATGGCTACACCTTC
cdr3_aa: CASREYRGLSYGYTF

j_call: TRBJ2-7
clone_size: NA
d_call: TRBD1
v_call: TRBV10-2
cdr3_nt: TGCGCCAGCAGTGAAGCCAGGGGGAACGAGCAGTACTTC
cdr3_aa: CASSEARGNEQYF

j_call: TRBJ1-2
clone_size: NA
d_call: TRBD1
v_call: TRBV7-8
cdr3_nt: TGTGCCAGCAGCTTACCGGGACAGGTTGAGTATGGCTACACCTTC
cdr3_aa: CASSLPGQVEYGYTF

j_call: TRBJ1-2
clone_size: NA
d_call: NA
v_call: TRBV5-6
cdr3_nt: TGTGCCAGCAGTTCCCAGGGCAGCTCTAACTATGGCTACACCTTC
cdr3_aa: CASSSQGSSNYGYTF

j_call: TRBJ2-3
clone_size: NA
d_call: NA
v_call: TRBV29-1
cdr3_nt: TGCAGCGTTGAACCTCGGGGGAAAGGAGATACGCAGTATTTT
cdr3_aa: CSVEPRGKGDTQYF

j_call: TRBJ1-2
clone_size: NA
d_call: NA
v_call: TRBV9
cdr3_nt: TGTGCCAGCAGCGTAGGGGCAGACTCCTATGGCTACACCTTC
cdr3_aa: CASSVGADSYGYTF

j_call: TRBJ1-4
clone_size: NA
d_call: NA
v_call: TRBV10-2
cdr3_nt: TGCGCCAGCAGTGATTTGAAGGGGCCAACTAATGAAAAACTGTTTTTT
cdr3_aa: CASSDLKGPTNEKLFF

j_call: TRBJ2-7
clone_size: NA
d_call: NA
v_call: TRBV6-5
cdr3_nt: TGTGCCAGCAGCCCAGCTGGGCCGAACGAGCAGTACTTC
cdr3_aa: CASSPAGPNEQYF

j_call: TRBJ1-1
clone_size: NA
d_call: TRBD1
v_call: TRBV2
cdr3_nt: TGTGCCAGCAGTGAGCCAACCAGGGGGAACAGAGCTTTCTTT
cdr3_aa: CASSEPTRGNRAFF

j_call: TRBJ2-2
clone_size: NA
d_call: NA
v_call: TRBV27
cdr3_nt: TGTGCCAGCAGTTTAGCCCCGAACACCGGGGAGCTGTTTTTT
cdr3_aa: CASSLAPNTGELFF

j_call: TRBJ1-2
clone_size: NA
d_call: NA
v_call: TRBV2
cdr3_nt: TGTGCCAGAGAACGTCTGGGTAATTTAGGCTACACCTTC
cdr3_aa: CARERLGNLGYTF

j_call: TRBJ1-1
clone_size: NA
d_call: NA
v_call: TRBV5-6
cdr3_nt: TGTGCCAGCAGCTTGGATAAGGGTGTGTACACTGAAGCTTTCTTT
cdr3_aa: CASSLDKGVYTEAFF

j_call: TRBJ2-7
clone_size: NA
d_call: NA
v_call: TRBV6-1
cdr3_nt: TGTGCCAGCGCCACCGGCCGCTCCTACGAGCAGTACTTC
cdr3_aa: CASATGRSYEQYF

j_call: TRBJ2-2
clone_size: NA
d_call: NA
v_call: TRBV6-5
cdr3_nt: TGTGCCAGCAGTACAGGGCAATTTTACACCGGGGAGCTGTTTTTT
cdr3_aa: CASSTGQFYTGELFF

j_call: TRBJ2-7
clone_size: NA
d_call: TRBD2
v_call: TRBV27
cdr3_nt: TGTGCCAGCAGTTTCCCTCCTTCTAGCGGGAGGCACTACGAGCAGTACTTC
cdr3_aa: CASSFPPSSGRHYEQYF

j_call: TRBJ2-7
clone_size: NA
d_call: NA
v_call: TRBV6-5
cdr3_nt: TGTGCCAGCAGCCTGACTTGGCGAAGCTCCTACGAGCAGTACTTC
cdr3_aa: CASSLTWRSSYEQYF

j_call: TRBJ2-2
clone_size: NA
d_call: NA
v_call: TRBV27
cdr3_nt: TGTGCCAGCAGTTTTGGGCCCGGGGAGCTGTTTTTT
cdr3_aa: CASSFGPGELFF

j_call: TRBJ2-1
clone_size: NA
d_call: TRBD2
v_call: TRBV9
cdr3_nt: TGTGCCAGCAGCCCTACTAAGAGACTAGCGGTGAGTGAGCAGTTCTTC
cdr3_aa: CASSPTKRLAVSEQFF

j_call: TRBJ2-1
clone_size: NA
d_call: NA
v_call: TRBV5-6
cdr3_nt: TGTGCCAGCAGCCCGCTCCCGGGCAATGAGCAGTTCTTC
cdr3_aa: CASSPLPGNEQFF

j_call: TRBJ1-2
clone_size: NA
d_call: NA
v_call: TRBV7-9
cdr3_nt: TGTGCCAGCAGCTCTACAGGGAGTATCAACTATGGCTACACCTTC
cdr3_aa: CASSSTGSINYGYTF

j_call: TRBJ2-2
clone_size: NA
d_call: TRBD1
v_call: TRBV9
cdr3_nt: TGTGCCAGCAGCAAAAGACAGGGGGCGAACACCGGGGAGCTGTTTTTT
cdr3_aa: CASSKRQGANTGELFF

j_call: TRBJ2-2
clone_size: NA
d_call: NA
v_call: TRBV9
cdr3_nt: TGTGCCAGCAGCGTAGGGCGGACAGAGGGCACCGGGGAGCTGTTTTTT
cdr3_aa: CASSVGRTEGTGELFF

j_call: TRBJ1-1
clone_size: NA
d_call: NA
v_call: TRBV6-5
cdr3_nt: TGTGCCAGCTTCCGGGGGCCGTCGACTGAAGCTTTCTTT
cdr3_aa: CASFRGPSTEAFF

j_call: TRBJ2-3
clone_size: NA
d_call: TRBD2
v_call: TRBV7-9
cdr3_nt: TGTGCCAGCAGCCGAGCGGGAGCGAGGTTGGGGACAGATACGCAGTATTTT
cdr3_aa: CASSRAGARLGTDTQYF

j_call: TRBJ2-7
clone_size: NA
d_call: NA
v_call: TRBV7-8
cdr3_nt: TGTGCCAGCAGCTCAAGATCTCGGGGAGACTCCTACGAGCAGTACTTC
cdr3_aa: CASSSRSRGDSYEQYF